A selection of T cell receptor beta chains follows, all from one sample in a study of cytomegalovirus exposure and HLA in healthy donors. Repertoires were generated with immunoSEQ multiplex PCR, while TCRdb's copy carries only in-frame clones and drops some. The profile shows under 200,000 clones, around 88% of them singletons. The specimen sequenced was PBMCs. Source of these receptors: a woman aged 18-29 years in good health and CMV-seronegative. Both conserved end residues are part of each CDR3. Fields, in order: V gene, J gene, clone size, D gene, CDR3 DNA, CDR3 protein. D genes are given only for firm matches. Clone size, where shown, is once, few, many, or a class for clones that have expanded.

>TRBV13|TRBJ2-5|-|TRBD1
TGTGCCAGCAGCCCGGACAGGGGGTACCAAGAGACCCAGTACTTC
CASSPDRGYQETQYF
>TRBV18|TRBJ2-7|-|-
TGTGCCAGCTCACCGGTATACGGGATCTCCTCCTACGAGCAGTACTTC
CASSPVYGISSYEQYF
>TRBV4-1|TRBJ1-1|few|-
TGCGCCAGCAGCCAAGGGGACAAGAACACTGAAGCTTTCTTT
CASSQGDKNTEAFF
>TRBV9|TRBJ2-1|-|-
TGTGCCAGCAGCGTAGGTTCACGGATGGGAGACGACCTATTCTTC
CASSVGSRMGDDLFF
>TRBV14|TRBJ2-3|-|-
TGTGCCAGCAGCCAAGAACCGGGGGACACAGATACGCAGTATTTT
CASSQEPGDTDTQYF
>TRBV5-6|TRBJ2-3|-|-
TGTGCCAGCAGCTCCGTAGATACGCAGTATTTT
CASSSVDTQYF
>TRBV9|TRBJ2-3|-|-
TGTGCCAGCAGCGTTACCCAAGCGGTCACAGATACGCAGTATTTT
CASSVTQAVTDTQYF
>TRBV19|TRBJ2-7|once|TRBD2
TGTGCCAGTAGTGTCCAGCTAGCGGGAGCCTACGAGCAGTACTTC
CASSVQLAGAYEQYF
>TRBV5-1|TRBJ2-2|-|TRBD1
TGCGCCAGCAGCTCATATTACAGGGGGACGGACACCGGGGAGCTGTTTTTT
CASSSYYRGTDTGELFF
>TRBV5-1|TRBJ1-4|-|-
TGCGCCAGCAGCTCTTCACTATCAGGGGAAGGTGAAAAACTGTTTTTT
CASSSSLSGEGEKLFF
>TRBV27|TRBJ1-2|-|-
TGTGCCAGCAGTTTAGGTCAAGCAGGCTCCCCTTATGGCTACACCTTC
CASSLGQAGSPYGYTF
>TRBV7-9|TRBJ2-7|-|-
TGTGCCAGCAGCTTAGCTCCTTACTACGAGCAGTACTTC
CASSLAPYYEQYF
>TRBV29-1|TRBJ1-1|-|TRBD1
TGCAGCGTTGGCAGGGGGACTGAAGCTTTCTTT
CSVGRGTEAFF
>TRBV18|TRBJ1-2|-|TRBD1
TGTGCCAGCTCACCGTACGGACAGGGGGCAGGCTATGGCTACACCTTC
CASSPYGQGAGYGYTF
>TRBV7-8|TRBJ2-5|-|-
TGTGCCAGCAGCTTAGTGGTTAACAGAAATAAAGAGACCCAGTACTTC
CASSLVVNRNKETQYF
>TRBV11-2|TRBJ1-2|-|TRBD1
TGTGCCAGCAGCTCCGGTCGACCGGGACAGGGATTGGCGACCTTC
CASSSGRPGQGLATF
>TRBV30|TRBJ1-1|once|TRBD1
TGTGCCTGGAGTGTAGGGGTTACAGGGGATGGCCCGGCTTTCTTT
CAWSVGVTGDGPAFF
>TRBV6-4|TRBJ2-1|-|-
TGTGCCAGCAGTGACTCGAGGGCTAGCAGGCAGTTCTTC
CASSDSRASRQFF
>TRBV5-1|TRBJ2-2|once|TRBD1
TGCGCCAGCAGCTTGGGGCCGAAGGGGGCGGACACCGGGGAGCTGTTTTTT
CASSLGPKGADTGELFF
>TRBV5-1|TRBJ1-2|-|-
TGCGCCAGCAGCCCTGAGGGCAGTCGGGGCTATGGCTACACCTTC
CASSPEGSRGYGYTF
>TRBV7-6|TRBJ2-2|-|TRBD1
TGTGCCAGCACCTCCCCGGACAGGGGGCCCGGGGAGCTGTTTTTT
CASTSPDRGPGELFF
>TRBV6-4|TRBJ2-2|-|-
TGTGCCAGCAGTGACGGGGCTAGCGAGAACACCGGGGAGCTGTTTTTT
CASSDGASENTGELFF